This T cell receptor beta chain emerged from a study of tumor-infiltrating lymphocytes in oesophageal squamous cell carcinoma (dated by TCRdb to the mid-2010s). Spanning cysteine to phenylalanine, the CDR3 consists of 14 amino acids. Of all the DNA, just the CDR3 is kept, 42 bases in frame from base 1. CDR1 and CDR2 are drawn from the germline V gene: SGHTA, FQGTGA. At the junction V is shortened by 5 bases and J by 5 bases, with 13 bases in between. This clonotype was seen a few times. Its antigen is not yet known. Base quality data are lacking; no much larger clone is found one base away. Libraries were constructed by PCR. Instrument used: Illumina HiSeq 2000. The raw public data were reprocessed by TCRdb itself: fastp quality trimming at Q25, MiXCR clonotype calling, in-frame beta chains only. Identical CDR3 proteins give one entry, which carries the most common genes and DNA. Present in this sample are fewer than 15,000 distinct CDR3 sequences, 51% of which were seen just once. The top ten constitute about 12% of the sample.

The sequence derives from a female donor with esophageal squamous cell carcinoma. The sample comprised blood. Rearrangement joined TRBV7-3 to TRBJ2-1; no confident D gene assignment can be made. The bases are TGTGCCAGCAGCGTGGGTCCCCATGACAATGAGCAGTTCTTC. It encodes CASSVGPHDNEQFF.